This TCR beta chain originates from a study of immune characterization of retroperitoneal liposarcoma. TCRdb used MiXCR to reprocess the PCR reads, holding one entry per CDR3 protein. The table includes over 9,500 distinct CDR3 sequences, 40% to 55% detected once. V dropped 3 bases and J dropped 0 bases, with 8 bases sitting between them. Germline lookup yields CDR1 MNHNS and CDR2 SASEGT. The CDR3 is 14 amino acids. This chain links TRBV6-1 with TRBJ2-5; D gene unclear. The sequenced sample was tumor tissue. The clonotype was recovered from a female donor with retroperitoneal liposarcoma. This CDR3 reads CASSDGRYQETQYF. CDR3 nucleotides: TGTGCCAGCAGTGACGGGCGGTACCAAGAGACCCAGTACTTC.